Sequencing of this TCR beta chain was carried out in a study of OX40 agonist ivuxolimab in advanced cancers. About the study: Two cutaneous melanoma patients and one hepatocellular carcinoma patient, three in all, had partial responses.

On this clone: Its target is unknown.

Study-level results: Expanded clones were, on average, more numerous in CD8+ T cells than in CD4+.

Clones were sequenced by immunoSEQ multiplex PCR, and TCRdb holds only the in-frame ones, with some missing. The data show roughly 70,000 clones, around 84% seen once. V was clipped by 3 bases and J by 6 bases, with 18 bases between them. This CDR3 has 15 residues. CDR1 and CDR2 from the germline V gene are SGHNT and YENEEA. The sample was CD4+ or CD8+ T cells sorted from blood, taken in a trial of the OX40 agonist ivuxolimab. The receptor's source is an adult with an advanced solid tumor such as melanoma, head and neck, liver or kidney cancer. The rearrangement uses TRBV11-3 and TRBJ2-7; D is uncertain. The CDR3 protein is CASSLTLGSSGEQYF. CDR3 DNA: TGTGCCAGCAGCTTGACGTTAGGAAGTTCGGGCGAGCAGTACTTC.